The clone carrying this T cell receptor (beta chain) was observed a few times. This entry is derived from a study of identical twins. TCRdb redid the calling of the 5' RACE reads with MiXCR, one entry per CDR3 protein. The sample contains around 570,000 distinct CDR3 sequences, roughly 9.5% of which appear only once. The CDR3 loop spans 15 amino acids. The germline CDR1 and CDR2 sequences are SGHRS and YFSETQ. V lost 0 bases and J lost 2, with 12 bases in between. This sample also appeared in a second study, on yellow fever vaccine responses in identical twins.

The rearrangement joins TRBV5-1 to TRBJ2-7, with D perhaps matching TRBD1 (5 bases). The sequencing input was PBMCs. The TCR sequence derives from a woman between 18 and 30 years old in good health. This chain's CDR3 is CASSLGQGTAYEQYF. Written as DNA, the CDR3 is TGCGCCAGCAGCTTGGGGCAGGGTACAGCCTACGAGCAGTACTTC.